A single sample gave rise to the 8 T cell receptor beta chains below, sequenced in a study of radiotherapy plus CTLA-4 blockade in lung cancer. Assay: immunoSEQ multiplex PCR; the TCRdb copy retains only in-frame clones and omits some. This sample carries about 45,000 clones, about 72% of them seen once, and the ten largest clones take around 7.7%. This material consisted of peripheral blood, taken from a patient treated with radiotherapy plus ipilimumab. These receptors came from a human donor with non-small cell lung cancer who had stable disease on radiotherapy plus ipilimumab.

The chain has TRBV11-2 and TRBJ2-5; 12 bases are a match to TRBD2. CDR3 size: 16 residues. Germline V gene lookup returns CDR1 SGHAT and CDR2 FQNNGV. V trimming: 5 bases; J trimming: 4 bases; junction bases outside the gene matches: 8. The CDR3 spells CASSQLAGGRGETQYF. DNA for the CDR3: TGTGCCAGCAGCCAACTAGCGGGGGGCAGAGGAGAGACCCAGTACTTC.

The chain carries TRBV27 and TRBJ2-2; D perhaps matches TRBD1 (6 bases). CDR3 length equals 15 residues. Germline CDR1 reads MNHEY; CDR2 reads SMNVEV (reference sequence). V lost 5 bases and J lost 2, with 12 bases in between. DNA of the CDR3: TGTGCCAGCAGTCCCGACAGGTTAAACACCGGGGAGCTGTTTTTT. It encodes CASSPDRLNTGELFF.

The rearrangement uses TRBV11-2 and TRBJ2-7, with 12 bases lining up with TRBD2. Per the germline V gene, CDR1 is SGHAT and CDR2 is FQNNGV. The CDR3 is made up of 15 amino acids. The trim removed 5 bases at V and 3 bases at J, leaving 5 bases unmatched. For the CDR3, the DNA is TGTGCCAGCAGCCGTACTAGCGGGGGGTTCTACGAGCAGTACTTC. This gives the protein CASSRTSGGFYEQYF. Supplemented by reference TRBV11-2 and TRBJ2-7, the full variable domain reads EAGVAQSPRYKIIEKRQSVAFWCNPISGHATLYWYQQILGQGPKLLIQFQNNGVVDDSQLPKDRFSAERLKGVDSTLKIQPAKLEDSAVYLCASSRTSGGFYEQYFGPGTRLTVT.

The genes are TRBV28 and TRBJ1-1; possible D gene TRBD1, 5 bases. Trimming took off 6 bases at V and 2 bases at J, with 13 bases between the two ends. This CDR3 is 14 amino acids long. Germline V lookup: CDR1 MDHEN, CDR2 SYDVKM. The CDR3: CASSLSDINTEAFF. Here the CDR3 DNA reads TGTGCCAGCAGCCTTTCGGACATAAACACTGAAGCTTTCTTT.

This clone has only a few counts. V is TRBV6-6 and J is TRBJ1-2; TRBD1 might be the D (6 bases). There are 11 residues in the CDR3. Trimming shortened V by 5 bases and J by 8 bases, and 9 bases separated the two germline ends. CDR1 is MNHNY and CDR2 is SVGAGI in the germline V gene (reference sequence). Here the CDR3 DNA reads TGTGCCAGCAGTCCCGGACAGGGCTACACCTTC. Translating it yields CASSPGQGYTF.

This chain connects TRBV2 to TRBJ1-1; no definite D call. The CDR3 contains 11 residues. Germline V gene lookup returns CDR1 SNHLY and CDR2 FYNNEI. Trimming left V 2 bases short and J 10 bases short, with 8 bases between. CDR3 nucleotides: TGTGCCAGCAGTGAATGGGGTGGAGCTTTCTTT. Residues: CASSEWGGAFF.

V usage is TRBV5-5 and J usage is TRBJ1-5; 9 nucleotides agree with TRBD1. Germline CDR1 reads SGHKS; CDR2 reads YYEKEE (reference sequence). Losses at the gene ends were 3 bases for V and 6 bases for J; bases not matched to a gene: 7. CDR3 length equals 15 residues. In nucleotides, the CDR3 is TGTGCCAGCAGCTCCACAGGGGGCGCGGGTCAGCCCCAGCATTTT. Protein product: CASSSTGGAGQPQHF.

A few counts support this clone. The chain recombines TRBV29-1 with TRBJ2-7; TRBD1 is a possible D gene (8 bases). V lost 7 bases and J lost 0, with 16 bases in between. From germline, CDR1 is SQVTM and CDR2 ANQGSEA. The CDR3 spans 14 residues. CDR3 region: CSAGGGQGSYEQYF. DNA for the CDR3: TGCAGCGCGGGGGGCGGACAGGGCTCCTACGAGCAGTACTTC.